This T cell receptor beta chain was observed in a study of tumor-infiltrating lymphocytes in localized non-small cell lung cancer. The repertoire was sequenced with immunoSEQ multiplex PCR; TCRdb's copy has only in-frame clones and lacks some. Of 9,500 to 10,000 clones in the sample, approximately 78% are singletons; the top ten hold approximately 10%. The CDR3 runs to 14 residues. Trimming pared 0 bases from V and 10 bases from J, leaving 13 bases between. The V gene's germline CDR1 is SGHTA and CDR2 FQGNSA. The gene calls are TRBV7-2 and TRBJ2-1; D could derive from TRBD1 or TRBD2 (5 bases each). Material: lung tumor tissue. This sequence originates from a human donor with non-small cell lung cancer. The chain's CDR3 is CASSLAGRDEEQFF. CDR3 DNA: TGTGCCAGCAGCTTAGCGGGACGGGATGAGGAGCAGTTCTTC.